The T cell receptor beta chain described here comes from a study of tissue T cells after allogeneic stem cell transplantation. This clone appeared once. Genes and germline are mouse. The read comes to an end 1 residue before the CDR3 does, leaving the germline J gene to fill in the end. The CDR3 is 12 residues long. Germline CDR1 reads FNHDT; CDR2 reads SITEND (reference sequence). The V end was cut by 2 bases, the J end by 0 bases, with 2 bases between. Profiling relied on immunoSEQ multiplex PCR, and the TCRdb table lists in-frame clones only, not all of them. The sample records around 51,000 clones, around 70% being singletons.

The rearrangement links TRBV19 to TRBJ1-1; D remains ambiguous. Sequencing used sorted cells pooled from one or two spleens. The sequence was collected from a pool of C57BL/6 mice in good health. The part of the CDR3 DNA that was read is TGTGCCAGCAGTATGTCAAACACAGAAGTCTTC. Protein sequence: CASSMSNTEVF. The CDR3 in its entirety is CASSMSNTEVFF.